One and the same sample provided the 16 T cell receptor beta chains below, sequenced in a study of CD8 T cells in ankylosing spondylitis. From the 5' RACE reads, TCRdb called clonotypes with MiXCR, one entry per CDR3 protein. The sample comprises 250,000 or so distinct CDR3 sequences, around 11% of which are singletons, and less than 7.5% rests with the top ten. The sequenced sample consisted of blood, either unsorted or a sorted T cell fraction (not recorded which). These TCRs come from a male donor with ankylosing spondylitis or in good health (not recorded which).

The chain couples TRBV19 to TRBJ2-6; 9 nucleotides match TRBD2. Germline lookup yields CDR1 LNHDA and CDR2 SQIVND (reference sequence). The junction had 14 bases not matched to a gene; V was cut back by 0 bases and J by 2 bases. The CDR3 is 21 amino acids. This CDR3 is CASSIEYPVASGIAGANVLTF. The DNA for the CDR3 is TGTGCCAGTAGTATAGAATATCCGGTGGCTAGCGGGATCGCTGGGGCCAACGTCCTGACTTTC.

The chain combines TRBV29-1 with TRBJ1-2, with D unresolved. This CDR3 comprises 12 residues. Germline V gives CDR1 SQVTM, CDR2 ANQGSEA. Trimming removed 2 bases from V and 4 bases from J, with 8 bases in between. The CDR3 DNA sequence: TGCAGCGTTGAAACAGAAATCTATGGCTACACCTTC. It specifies CSVETEIYGYTF. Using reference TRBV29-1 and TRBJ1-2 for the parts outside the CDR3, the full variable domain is SAVISQKPSRDICQRGTSLTIQCQVDSQVTMMFWYRQQPGQSLTLIATANQGSEATYESGFVIDKFPISRPNLTFSTLTVSNMSPEDSSIYLCSVETEIYGYTFGSGTRLTVV.

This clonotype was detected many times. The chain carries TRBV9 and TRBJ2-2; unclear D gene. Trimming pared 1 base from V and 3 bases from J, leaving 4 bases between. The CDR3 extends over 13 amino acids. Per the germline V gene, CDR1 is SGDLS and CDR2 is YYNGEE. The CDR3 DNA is TGTGCCAGCAGCGTACTAGACACCGGGGAGCTGTTTTTT. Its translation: CASSVLDTGELFF.

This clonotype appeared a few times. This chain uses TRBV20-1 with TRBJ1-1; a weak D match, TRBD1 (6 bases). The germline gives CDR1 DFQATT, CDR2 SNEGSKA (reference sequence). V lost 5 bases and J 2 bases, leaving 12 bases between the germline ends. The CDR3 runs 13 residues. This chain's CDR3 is CSAPGQPNTEAFF. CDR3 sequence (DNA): TGCAGTGCTCCGGGACAACCCAACACTGAAGCTTTCTTT.

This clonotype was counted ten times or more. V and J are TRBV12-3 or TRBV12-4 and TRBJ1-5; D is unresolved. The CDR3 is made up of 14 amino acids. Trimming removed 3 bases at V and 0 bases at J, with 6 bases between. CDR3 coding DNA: TGTGCCAGCAGTTTCCAGGATAGCAATCAGCCCCAGCATTTT. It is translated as CASSFQDSNQPQHF.

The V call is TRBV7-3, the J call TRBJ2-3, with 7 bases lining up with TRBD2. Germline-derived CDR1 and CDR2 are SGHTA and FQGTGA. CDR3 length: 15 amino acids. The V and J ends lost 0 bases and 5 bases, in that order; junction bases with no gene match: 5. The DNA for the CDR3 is TGTGCCAGCAGCTTAACCCGCGGGAGCGGAGATACGCAGTATTTT. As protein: CASSLTRGSGDTQYF.

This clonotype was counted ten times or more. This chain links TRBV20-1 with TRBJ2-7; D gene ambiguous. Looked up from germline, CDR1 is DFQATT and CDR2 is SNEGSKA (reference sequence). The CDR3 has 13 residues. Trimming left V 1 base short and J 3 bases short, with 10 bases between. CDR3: CSARGATDYEQYF. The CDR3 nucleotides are TGCAGTGCTAGAGGGGCGACGGACTACGAGCAGTACTTC.

The DNA for the CDR3 is TGCGCCAGCAGCCAAGGCCCCAGCTCCTACAATGAGCAGTTCTTC. Translating it yields CASSQGPSSYNEQFF. The chain couples TRBV4-1 to TRBJ2-1; D uncertain. Germline loops: CDR1 MGHRA, CDR2 YSYEKL. The CDR3 has 15 amino acids. Trimming took 1 base from V and 0 from J, leaving 7 bases between them.

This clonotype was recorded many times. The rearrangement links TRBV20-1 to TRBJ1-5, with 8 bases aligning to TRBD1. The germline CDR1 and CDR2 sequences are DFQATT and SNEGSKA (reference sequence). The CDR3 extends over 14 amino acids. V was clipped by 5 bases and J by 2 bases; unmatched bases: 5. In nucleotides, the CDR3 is TGCAGTGCTTTAGGACAGGGTGGCAATCAGCCCCAGCATTTT. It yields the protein CSALGQGGNQPQHF.

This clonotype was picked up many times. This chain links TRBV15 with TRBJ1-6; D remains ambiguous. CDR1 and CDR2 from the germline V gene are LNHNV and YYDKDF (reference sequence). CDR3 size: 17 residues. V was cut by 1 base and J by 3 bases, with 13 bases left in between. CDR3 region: CATSRAMGIGYNSPLHF. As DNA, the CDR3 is TGTGCCACCAGCAGAGCTATGGGAATCGGCTATAATTCACCCCTCCACTTT. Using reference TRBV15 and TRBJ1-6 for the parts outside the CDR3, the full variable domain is DAMVIQNPRYQVTQFGKPVTLSCSQTLNHNVMYWYQQKSSQAPKLLFHYYDKDFNNEADTPDNFQSRRPNTSFCFLDIRSPGLGDTAMYLCATSRAMGIGYNSPLHFGNGTRLTVT.

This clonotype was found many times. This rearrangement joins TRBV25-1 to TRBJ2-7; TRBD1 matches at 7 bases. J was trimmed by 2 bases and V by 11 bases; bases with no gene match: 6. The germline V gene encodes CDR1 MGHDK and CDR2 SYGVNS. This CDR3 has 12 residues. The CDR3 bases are TGTGCCGGCAAAGACAGGGCCTACGAGCAGTACTTC. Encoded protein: CAGKDRAYEQYF.

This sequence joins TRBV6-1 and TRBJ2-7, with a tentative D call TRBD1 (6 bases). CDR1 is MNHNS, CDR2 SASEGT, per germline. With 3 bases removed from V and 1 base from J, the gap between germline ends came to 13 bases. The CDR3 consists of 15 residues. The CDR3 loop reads CASSDLAGESYEQYF. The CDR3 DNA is TGTGCCAGCAGTGACCTGGCAGGGGAATCCTACGAGCAGTACTTC.

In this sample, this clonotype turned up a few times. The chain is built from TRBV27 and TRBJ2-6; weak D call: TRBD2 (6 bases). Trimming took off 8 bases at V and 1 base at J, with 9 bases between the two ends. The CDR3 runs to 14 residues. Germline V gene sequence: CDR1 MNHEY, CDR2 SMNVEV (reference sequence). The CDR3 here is CASSGRSGANVLTF. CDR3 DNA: TGTGCCAGCTCCGGGAGATCTGGGGCCAACGTCCTGACTTTC.

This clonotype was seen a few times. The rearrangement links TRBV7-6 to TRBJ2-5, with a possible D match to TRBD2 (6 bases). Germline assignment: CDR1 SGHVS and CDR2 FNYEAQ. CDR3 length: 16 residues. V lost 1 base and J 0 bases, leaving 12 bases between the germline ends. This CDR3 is CASSLVSGSYQETQYF. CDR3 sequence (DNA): TGTGCCAGCAGCTTAGTAAGCGGGTCGTACCAAGAGACCCAGTACTTC.

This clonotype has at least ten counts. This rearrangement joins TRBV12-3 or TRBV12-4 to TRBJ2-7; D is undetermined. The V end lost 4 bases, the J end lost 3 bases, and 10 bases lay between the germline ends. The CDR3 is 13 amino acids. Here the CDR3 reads CASSSRRHYEQYF. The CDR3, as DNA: TGTGCCAGCAGTTCCAGACGCCACTACGAGCAGTACTTC.

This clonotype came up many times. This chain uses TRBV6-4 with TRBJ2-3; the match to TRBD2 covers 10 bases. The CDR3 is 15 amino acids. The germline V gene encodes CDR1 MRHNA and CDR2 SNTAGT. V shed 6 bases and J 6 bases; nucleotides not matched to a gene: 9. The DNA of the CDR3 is TGTGCCAGCAGCCCAAGCGGGGGGGCATCCGATACGCAGTATTTT. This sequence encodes CASSPSGGASDTQYF.